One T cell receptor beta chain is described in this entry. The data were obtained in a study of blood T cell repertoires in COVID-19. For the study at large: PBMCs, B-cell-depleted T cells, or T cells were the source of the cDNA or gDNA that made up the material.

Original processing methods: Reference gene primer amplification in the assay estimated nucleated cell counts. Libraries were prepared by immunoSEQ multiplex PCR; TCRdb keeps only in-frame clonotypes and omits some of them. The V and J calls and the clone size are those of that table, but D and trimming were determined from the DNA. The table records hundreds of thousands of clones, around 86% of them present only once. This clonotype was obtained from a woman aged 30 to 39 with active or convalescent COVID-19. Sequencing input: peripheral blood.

The CDR3: CASTQGQSNTEAFF. Written as DNA, the CDR3 is TGTGCCAGCACCCAGGGGCAATCGAACACTGAAGCTTTCTTT. The chain links TRBV2 to TRBJ1-1; TRBD1 might be the D (6 bases). The CDR3 is 14 residues long. The ends were cut back, 7 bases at V and 1 base at J, with 13 bases in the middle. CDR1 SNHLY and CDR2 FYNNEI come from the germline V gene.